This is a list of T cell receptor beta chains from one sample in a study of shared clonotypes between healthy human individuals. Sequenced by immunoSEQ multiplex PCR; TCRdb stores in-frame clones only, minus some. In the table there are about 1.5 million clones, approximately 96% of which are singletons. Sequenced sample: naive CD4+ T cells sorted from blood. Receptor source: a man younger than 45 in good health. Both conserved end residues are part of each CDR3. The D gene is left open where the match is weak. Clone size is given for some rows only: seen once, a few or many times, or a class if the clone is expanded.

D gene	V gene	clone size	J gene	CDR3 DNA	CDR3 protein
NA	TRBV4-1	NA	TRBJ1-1	TGCGCCAGCAGCCAGGACCAAAGGACCTTGTCTGAAGCTTTCTTT	CASSQDQRTLSEAFF
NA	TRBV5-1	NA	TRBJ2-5	TGCGCCAGCAGCTTGGACACTGAGACCCAGTACTTC	CASSLDTETQYF
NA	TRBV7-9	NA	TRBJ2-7	TGTGCCAGCAGCTCCTTGATCTACGAGCAGTACTTC	CASSSLIYEQYF
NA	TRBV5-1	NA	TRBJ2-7	TGCGCCAGCAGCTTGCTGGGGCGGGTCAACTACGAGCAGTACTTC	CASSLLGRVNYEQYF
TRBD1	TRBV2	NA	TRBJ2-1	TGTGCCAGCAGTCCCGGGACAGGGGGCTGGGAGCAGTTCTTC	CASSPGTGGWEQFF
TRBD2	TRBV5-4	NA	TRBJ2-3	TGTGCCAGCAGCCCCATCCCCAGCGGGAGTAGGTATACGCAGTATTTT	CASSPIPSGSRYTQYF
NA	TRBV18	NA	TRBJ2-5	TGTGCCAGCTCACGGGAGCAAGAGACCCAGTACTTC	CASSREQETQYF
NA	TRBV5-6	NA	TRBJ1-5	TGTGCCAGCAGCTTGTACGGGACGGTGAGCAATCAGCCCCAGCATTTT	CASSLYGTVSNQPQHF
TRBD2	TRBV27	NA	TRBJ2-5	TGTGCCAGCAGTCCGAACCTGGGAGGGGCTAAGGTGACCCAGTACTTC	CASSPNLGGAKVTQYF
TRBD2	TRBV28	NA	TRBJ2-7	TGTGCCAGCCAAGAGCTAGCGGCAAGCTCCTACGAGCAGTACTTC	CASQELAASSYEQYF
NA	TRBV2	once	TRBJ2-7	TGTGCCAGCAGGCTCGACGGAAACTACGAGCAGTACTTC	CASRLDGNYEQYF
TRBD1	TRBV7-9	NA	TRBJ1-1	TGTGCCAGCAGCGCGGACAGGGGGATCGCTGAAGCTTTCTTT	CASSADRGIAEAFF
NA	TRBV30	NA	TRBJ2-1	TGTGCCTGGAGTGGGGCTTACAATGAGCAGTTCTTC	CAWSGAYNEQFF
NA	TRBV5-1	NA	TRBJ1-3	TGCGCCAGCCGACAGTCCGGTTTTCCGTCGAGCTCTGGAAACACCATATATTTT	CASRQSGFPSSSGNTIYF
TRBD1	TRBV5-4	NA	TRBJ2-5	TGTGCCAGCAGCGCCGGGACAGGGCAAGAGACCCAGTACTTC	CASSAGTGQETQYF
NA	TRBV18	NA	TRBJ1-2	TGTGCCAGCTCACCAGGGGCCGGCTACACCTTC	CASSPGAGYTF
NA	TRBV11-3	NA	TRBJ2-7	TGTGCCAGCAGCTCAAGTACTAGGGACGAGCAGTACTTC	CASSSSTRDEQYF